The source of this T cell receptor (beta chain) is a study of blood T cell repertoires in COVID-19. Across the whole study: PBMCs, B-cell-depleted T cells, or T cells were the source of the cDNA or gDNA that made up the material.

CDR1 is SGHDT and CDR2 is YYEEEE in the germline V gene. V lost 5 bases and J lost 11, with 20 bases in between. The CDR3 sequence is 13 residues long. The protocol was immunoSEQ multiplex PCR, while the TCRdb copy is restricted to in-frame clones and leaves out a portion. The data contain more than 200,000 clones, roughly 82% of them seen just once; the ten biggest clones take up more than 4.5%. The V call is TRBV5-6, the J call TRBJ2-7; the D gene is possibly TRBD2 (5 bases). Sequenced material: peripheral blood. The origin of this receptor is a woman of 80 years or more with active or convalescent COVID-19. The CDR3 loop is CASSPSTTQRKYF. As DNA, the CDR3 is TGTGCCAGCAGTCCATCGACTACGCAACGCAAGTACTTC.